The 18 T cell receptor beta chains below all came from one sample that was sequenced in a study of blood T cells in healthy people across ages. Sample-barcoded 5' priming and a J-beta primer mix drove a second PCR of roughly 6 to 12 cycles. TCRdb analysed the 5' RACE reads with MiXCR anew, one entry per CDR3 protein. The table has 550,000 to 700,000 distinct CDR3 sequences, 25% to 30% seen once. The source material was blood. Receptors originate from a woman aged 70 to 79 in good health.

The table lists this clonotype with a few counts. The genes are TRBV18 and TRBJ1-1, with D tentatively TRBD1 (6 bases). Looked up from germline, CDR1 is KGHSH and CDR2 is LQKENI. There are 15 residues in the CDR3. V dropped 6 bases and J dropped 1 base, with 15 bases sitting between them. CDR3 in DNA: TGTGCCAGCTCTCGAACTGGGACAAGGAACACTGAAGCTTTCTTT. It is translated as CASSRTGTRNTEAFF.

The V and J genes are TRBV7-2 and TRBJ2-7, with D perhaps matching TRBD1 (6 bases). V lost 4 bases and J lost 7, with 17 bases in between. Germline V gene sequence: CDR1 SGHTA, CDR2 FQGNSA. This CDR3 has 14 residues. The chain's CDR3 is CASSSDRARGEQYF. CDR3 bases: TGTGCCAGCAGCTCGGACAGAGCCCGCGGAGAGCAGTACTTC.

The chain carries TRBV7-8 and TRBJ2-2; TRBD2 agrees at 9 bases. There are 16 residues in the CDR3. J lost 3 bases, V lost 6 bases, and 8 bases had no gene match. Germline V gene data show CDR1 as SGHVS and CDR2 as FQNEAQ. CDR3 nucleotide sequence: TGTGCCAGCAGACTTAGCGGGGGCGCGGACACCGGGGAGCTGTTTTTT. Protein product: CASRLSGGADTGELFF.

This chain joins TRBV29-1 and TRBJ2-2; 8 bases fit TRBD1. With 2 bases clipped from V and 2 bases from J, the junction kept 1 base outside the gene matches. Germline lookup yields CDR1 SQVTM and CDR2 ANQGSEA. The CDR3 loop spans 14 amino acids. CDR3 residues: CSVEQGANTGELFF. The CDR3 DNA is TGCAGCGTTGAACAGGGGGCCAACACCGGGGAGCTGTTTTTT.

CDR3: CASSINVLSSYEQYF. The CDR3 DNA reads as TGTGCCAGTAGTATAAACGTATTGAGCTCCTACGAGCAGTACTTC. The chain uses TRBV19 and TRBJ2-7; D is uncertain. The CDR3 runs to 15 residues. V lost 2 bases, J lost 0 bases, and 11 bases lay in between. The germline gives CDR1 LNHDA, CDR2 SQIVND (reference sequence).

A word on this clonotype: This may come from a read error, since a much larger clone is one base off. Without the conserved terminal phenylalanine or tryptophan, this CDR3 likely stems from a read error. The chain is built from TRBV5-1 and TRBJ2-7; D uncertain. CDR1 and CDR2 (germline): SGHRS, YFSETQ. The CDR3 runs to 12 residues. The ends were cut back, 0 bases at V and 2 bases at J, with 3 bases in the middle. This CDR3 is CASSLGAYEQYL. CDR3 bases: TGCGCCAGCAGCTTGGGGGCCTACGAGCAGTACCTC.

As for this clonotype: One base away lies a much larger clone, so this may be a sequencing read error. The chain uses TRBV7-2 and TRBJ2-3; D possibly uses TRBD1 or TRBD2 (6 bases each). Germline V gives CDR1 SGHTA, CDR2 FQGNSA. This CDR3 has 15 amino acids. CDR3 amino acids: CASTRFVGGADTRYF. The CDR3 nucleotides are TGTGCCAGCACCCGATTCGTCGGGGGCGCAGATACGCGGTATTTT. Variable domain in full (rest from reference TRBV7-2 and TRBJ2-3): GAGVSQSPSNKVTEKGKDVELRCDPISGHTALYWYRQSLGQGLEFLIYFQGNSAPDKSGLPSDRFSAERTGGSVSTLTIQRTQQEDSAVYLCASTRFVGGADTRYFGPGTRLTVL.

A few counts support this clonotype. The chain uses TRBV3-1 and TRBJ2-5, with D possibly being TRBD1 or TRBD2 (5 bases each). Looked up from germline, CDR1 is LGHDT and CDR2 is YNNKEL (reference sequence). This CDR3 is 17 amino acids long. V lost 1 base, J lost 1 base, and 16 bases lay in between. This CDR3 reads CASSQVFIRGGQETQYF. Here the CDR3 DNA reads TGTGCCAGCAGCCAAGTGTTTATACGTGGGGGCCAAGAGACCCAGTACTTC.

This clonotype was detected a few times. The chain is built from TRBV7-2 and TRBJ2-7; tentative D call: TRBD2 (5 bases). The CDR3 extends over 15 amino acids. Germline V lookup: CDR1 SGHTA, CDR2 FQGNSA. V was pared by 5 bases and J by 5 bases, with 19 bases between. CDR3 sequence reads: CASSLRELANNEQYF. CDR3 nucleotide sequence: TGTGCCAGCAGCCTAAGGGAGCTAGCTAACAACGAGCAGTACTTC.

This clonotype was counted between two and nine times. Germline is not matched at one junction end, which may reflect a read error. The gene calls are TRBV12-5 and TRBJ1-5; TRBD1 might be the D (5 bases). Germline loops: CDR1 LGHNT, CDR2 FRNRAP. The CDR3 loop spans 12 amino acids. CDR3 nucleotide sequence: TGCCTCCTTAGGGGTGATGCCGGCCCCCAGCATTTT. Translated, it gives CLLRGDAGPQHF.

Many counts were recorded for this clonotype. The CDR3 nucleotides read TGTGCCAGCAGCTTCAATGACCGGGGTAGGGCTGAAGCTTTCTTT. Its translation is CASSFNDRGRAEAFF. This chain joins TRBV7-9 and TRBJ1-1; D ambiguous. The CDR3 loop spans 15 amino acids. V shed 3 bases and J shed 6 bases, with 17 bases lying between them. Germline V gene sequence: CDR1 SEHNR, CDR2 FQNEAQ (reference sequence).

The V call is TRBV19, the J call TRBJ1-6; 9 bases are a match to TRBD1. The CDR3 sequence is 15 residues long. V trimming: 6 bases; J trimming: 6 bases; junction bases outside the gene matches: 6. Germline V gene sequence: CDR1 LNHDA, CDR2 SQIVND (reference sequence). The CDR3 region is CASRLGTGINSPLHF. The CDR3 DNA reads as TGTGCCAGTAGACTAGGGACAGGGATTAATTCACCCCTCCACTTT.

This clonotype occurred a few times. The V gene is TRBV7-9, the J gene TRBJ2-5, with a possible D match to TRBD2 (6 bases). The CDR3 has 15 amino acids. Looked up from germline, CDR1 is SEHNR and CDR2 is FQNEAQ (reference sequence). The V gene lost 1 base and the J gene lost 5 bases, with 14 bases spanning the gap. The CDR3, as DNA: TGTGCCAGCAGCTTAGTCGGGGGAAAGGTGGAGACCCAGTACTTC. Amino acid sequence: CASSLVGGKVETQYF.

The CDR3 nucleotides read TGTGCCAGCAGTACGCTACAGGGATACGAGCAGTACTTC. Translation gives CASSTLQGYEQYF. This chain links TRBV6-5 with TRBJ2-7; D perhaps matches TRBD1 (6 bases). V dropped 5 bases and J dropped 4 bases, with 12 bases sitting between them. CDR1 MNHEY and CDR2 SVGAGI come from the germline V gene. The CDR3 extends over 13 amino acids.

The chain has TRBV10-3 and TRBJ1-1; no firm D call. Trimming shortened V by 4 bases and J by 5 bases, and 11 bases separated the two germline ends. CDR1 and CDR2 (germline): ENHRY, SYGVKD. There are 13 residues in the CDR3. This CDR3 is CAISGSQKTEAFF. In nucleotides, the CDR3 is TGTGCCATCAGTGGAAGCCAGAAGACTGAAGCTTTCTTT.

This clonotype was seen a handful of times. V and J are TRBV12-3 or TRBV12-4 and TRBJ2-5; D remains unclear. The J call may be incorrect, as the DNA end agrees better with TRBJ2-1. This CDR3 is built from 13 residues. CDR3 in DNA: TGTGCCAGCAGCCGTTCGGAGTACAATGAGCAGTTCTTC. Protein product: CASSRSEYNEQFF.

This clonotype has only a few counts. The chain combines TRBV5-1 with TRBJ2-3; TRBD2 agrees at 8 bases. The CDR3 covers 14 residues. Germline V gives CDR1 SGHRS, CDR2 YFSETQ. The V segment lost 3 bases and the J segment 3 bases; nucleotides outside the gene matches: 3. The CDR3 DNA is TGCGCCAGCAGCTCGGGACTAGTAACAGATACGCAGTATTTT. The encoded protein is CASSSGLVTDTQYF.

This clonotype has just a few counts. The CDR3 DNA follows: TGTGCCCCAGCGGGGAGGACAGGGACTAGCAATCAGCCCCAGCATTTT. Protein: CAPAGRTGTSNQPQHF. The V gene is TRBV30, the J gene TRBJ1-5; TRBD1 aligns across 8 bases. CDR3 length: 16 amino acids. V was clipped by 8 bases and J by 0 bases; unmatched bases: 12. The germline CDR1 and CDR2 sequences are GTSNPN and SVGIG (reference sequence).